This T cell receptor beta chain comes out of a study of blood T cells in healthy people across ages. The study, taken as a whole, reports: With age, beta diversity per million T cells declined roughly linearly, significantly by approximately 41. Total diversity from one million sequenced T cells was likely underestimated.

To note about this clonotype: The antigen remains unidentified.

For the second PCR, which ran for roughly 6 to 11 cycles, a sample-barcoded 5' primer and a J-beta primer mix were used. The template-switch adaptor, which had 12 random nucleotides, put a tag on each cDNA molecule. Every individual sample yielded 3 million or more paired-end reads (each containing CDR3). TCRdb redid the calling of the 5' RACE reads with MiXCR, one entry per CDR3 protein. The sample holds about 1.8 million distinct CDR3 sequences; roughly 50% are singletons and the top ten take approximately 2.1%. The V gene end was trimmed by 5 bases and the J gene end by 4 bases; junction bases not matched to a gene: 6. Germline V CDR1 and CDR2: ENHRY, SYGVKD. There are 15 residues in the CDR3.

The receptor comes from a middle-aged woman in good health. Sequencing used blood. The chain employs TRBV10-3 and TRBJ2-3, with TRBD1 matching over 10 bases. In nucleotides, the CDR3 is TGTGCCATCAGTCCGGGACAGGGGATTTCAGATACGCAGTATTTT. Its translation: CAISPGQGISDTQYF.